These 4 T cell receptor beta chains were sequenced from one sample in a study of T cell clonality in common variable immunodeficiency. Overall study results and limits: Reportedly, TCR beta sequences from common variable immunodeficiency showed fewer deletions and N-nucleotide insertions.

Sequenced by immunoSEQ multiplex PCR; TCRdb stores in-frame clones only, minus some. This table holds just over 25,000 clones with no singletons; the top ten claim 24%. These receptors are not linked to any known antigen. The sequenced sample consisted of peripheral blood mononuclear cells. Receptors were obtained from a human donor with common variable immunodeficiency.

Many counts were recorded for this clone. The read ends 3 residues early relative to the CDR3; the germline J gene fills the gap. V and J are TRBV20-1 and TRBJ2-5; 12 nucleotides match TRBD2. V shed 8 bases and J 1 base; nucleotides not matched to a gene: 8. The CDR3 is made up of 15 amino acids. The germline V gene encodes CDR1 DFQATT and CDR2 SNEGSKA (reference sequence). CDR3 amino acids: CSLDPLAGGQETQYF. The sequenced CDR3 bases are TGCAGTCTAGACCCACTAGCGGGGGGCCAAGAGACC.

This clone has ten or more counts. The read finishes 3 residues shy of the CDR3 end, and the germline J gene is used to complete it. The chain recombines TRBV7-2 with TRBJ2-3, with TRBD1 matching over 8 bases. The J segment lost 6 bases and the V segment lost 5 bases, leaving 4 bases of the junction unmatched. The CDR3 length is 13 residues. The V gene's germline CDR1 is SGHTA and CDR2 FQGNSA. CDR3 DNA (partial): TGTGCCAGCAGCCCCAGGGGGCCGGATACG. Translating it yields CASSPRGPDT. The entire CDR3 is CASSPRGPDTQYF.

This clone was seen many times. The read halts 3 residues ahead of the CDR3 end, with the missing end drawn from the germline J gene. The genes are TRBV18 and TRBJ2-1; perhaps TRBD1 as D (9 bases). The CDR3 runs 15 residues. The V end was cut by 6 bases, the J end by 9 bases, with 21 bases between. CDR1 and CDR2 (germline): KGHSH, LQKENI. Incomplete CDR3 DNA: TGTGCCAGCTCGCCGGCGGGGGGACAGGGAGGTGAG. Residues: CASSPAGGQGGE. The whole CDR3 protein reads CASSPAGGQGGEQFF. The full variable domain, rest sourced from reference TRBV18 and TRBJ2-1, is NAGVMQNPRHLVRRRGQEARLRCSPMKGHSHVYWYRQLPEEGLKFMVYLQKENIIDESGMPKERFSAEFPKEGPSILRIQQVVRGDSAAYFCASSPAGGQGGEQFFGPGTRLTVL.

The table lists this clone with a few counts. The read halts 3 residues ahead of the CDR3 end, with the missing end drawn from the germline J gene. The J gene is TRBJ1-1, the V gene TRBV5-1; TRBD1 is a possible D gene (5 bases). This CDR3 has 15 amino acids. Germline loops: CDR1 SGHRS, CDR2 YFSETQ. Trimming took off 5 bases at V and 1 base at J, with 15 bases between the two ends. CDR3 DNA, as far as it was read: TGCGCCAGCAGGGACAAAGGAAACCAGAACACTGAA. Translating gives CASRDKGNQNTE. The CDR3 reads in full as CASRDKGNQNTEAFF.